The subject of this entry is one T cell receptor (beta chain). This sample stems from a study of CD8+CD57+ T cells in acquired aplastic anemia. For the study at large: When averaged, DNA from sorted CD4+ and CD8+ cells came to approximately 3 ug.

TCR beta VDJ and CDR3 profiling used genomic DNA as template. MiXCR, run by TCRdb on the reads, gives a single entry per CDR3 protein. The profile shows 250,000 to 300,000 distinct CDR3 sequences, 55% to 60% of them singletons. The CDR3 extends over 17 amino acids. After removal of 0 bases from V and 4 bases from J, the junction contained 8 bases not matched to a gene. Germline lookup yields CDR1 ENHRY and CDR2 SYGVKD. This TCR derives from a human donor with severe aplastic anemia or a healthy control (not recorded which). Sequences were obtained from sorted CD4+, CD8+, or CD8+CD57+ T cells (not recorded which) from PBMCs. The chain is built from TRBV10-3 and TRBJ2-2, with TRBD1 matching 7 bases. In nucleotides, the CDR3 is TGTGCCATCAGTGAGTCCCATGGACAGGTTGGCACCGGGGAGCTGTTTTTT. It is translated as CAISESHGQVGTGELFF.